This TCR beta chain was recovered during a study of beta chain features in type 1 diabetes. Study results and limitations: Cells with high TCR expression could be over-represented when cDNA is sequenced.

CDR1 and CDR2 from the germline V gene are SEHNR and FQNEAQ (reference sequence). V was clipped by 5 bases and J by 3 bases, with 13 bases between them. The CDR3 loop spans 14 amino acids. As for this clone: Its specificity is unknown.

Every bit of the isolated RNA underwent reverse transcription, so sequencing read expressed TCRB transcripts. The repertoire was sequenced with immunoSEQ multiplex PCR; TCRdb's copy has only in-frame clones and lacks some. The top ten clones hold roughly 0.06% of a sample with 400,000 to 600,000 clones, about 32% of them seen once. Input material: naive CD4+ T cells from blood. The J gene is TRBJ1-1, the V gene TRBV7-9, with D hard to call. This TCR was sampled from a man aged 18 to 35 in good health. The CDR3 region is CASSPPKSHTEAFF. The CDR3 DNA sequence: TGTGCCAGCAGCCCCCCCAAATCGCACACTGAAGCTTTCTTT.